A selection of T cell receptor beta chains follows, all from one sample in a study of blood T cell repertoires in COVID-19. Profiled with immunoSEQ multiplex PCR; TCRdb holds only in-frame clones, not every one. The sample has some 260,000 clones, around 84% seen once. The sequenced sample consisted of PBMCs or T cells enriched from blood (not recorded which). The receptors shown here come from a man in his thirties or forties with acute COVID-19. CDR3s include the opening cysteine and the closing phenylalanine or tryptophan. A D gene is named only where the DNA matches it firmly.

TRBV3-1/TRBV3-2	.	CASSQDPRTDYNSPLHF
TRBV28	.	CASSPPFRDTQYF
TRBV19	TRBD1	CASSMGGTGVSPLHF
TRBV5-1	TRBD2	CASSLRLAGAETQYF
TRBV5-6	.	CASSLATTGGYTF
TRBV2	TRBD2	CASHSSGETQYF
TRBV9	TRBD1	CASSVAGQVNTEAFF
TRBV19	.	CASSTTTITGELFF
TRBV11-3	.	CASSLAGRRAQETQYF
TRBV6-6	.	CASTQTNTGELFF
TRBV9	TRBD1	CASSGGWDRAIFYGYTF
TRBV11-3	TRBD1	CASSPGQSRTEAFF
TRBV19	.	CATGHGELFF
TRBV11-2	TRBD2	CASSPGGASGGYNEQFF
TRBV5-1	.	CASSLAIVGAASSANYGYTF
TRBV5-1	TRBD2	CASSLVAGGPSEQFF
TRBV4-1	.	CASSLNLILNTEAFF
TRBV5-6	.	CASSPAGEAFF
TRBV2	TRBD2	CASSGTSGGAENEQFF
TRBV6-2/TRBV6-3	TRBD1	CASSKDRASEQFF
TRBV7-9	TRBD2	CASSYLAGVYNEQFF
TRBV28	.	CASSKGTYGGYTF
TRBV19	.	CASRPPSSYNEQFF
TRBV9	.	CASSVARTHQPVNEQFF
TRBV5-1	.	CASHRGSVVNEQFF
TRBV2	.	CASRGSRSQGFTEAFF